This is a list of T cell receptor beta chains from one sample in a study of cytomegalovirus exposure and HLA in healthy donors. The method was immunoSEQ multiplex PCR; TCRdb's version includes in-frame clones alone and lacks a portion of them. The profile covers more than 150,000 clones, with roughly 77% appearing a single time and approximately 2.1% taken by the ten largest. Specimen: PBMCs. The receptors derive from a woman aged 25 to 39 in good health and CMV-seronegative. Both conserved end residues are part of each CDR3. D genes are given only for firm matches. The listing skips clone size in some rows; elsewhere it reads once, few, many or a size class.

CDR3aa: CAWSVREGNQPQHF; CDR3nt: TGTGCCTGGAGTGTACGGGAGGGAAATCAGCCCCAGCATTTT; d_gene: .; v_gene: TRBV30; j_gene: TRBJ1-5; abundance: .
CDR3aa: CASSLGDEKLFF; CDR3nt: TGTGCCAGCAGCTTAGGAGATGAAAAACTGTTTTTT; d_gene: .; v_gene: TRBV7-2; j_gene: TRBJ1-4; abundance: once
CDR3aa: CATSREFGTQYF; CDR3nt: TGTGCCACCAGCAGAGAGTTCGGGACGCAGTATTTT; d_gene: .; v_gene: TRBV15; j_gene: TRBJ2-3; abundance: .
CDR3aa: CASSMADTQYF; CDR3nt: TGTGCCAGTAGTATGGCCGATACGCAGTATTTT; d_gene: .; v_gene: TRBV19; j_gene: TRBJ2-3; abundance: .
CDR3aa: CASSEYRGTNEKLFF; CDR3nt: TGTGCCAGCAGTGAATATAGGGGAACTAATGAAAAACTGTTTTTT; d_gene: .; v_gene: TRBV25-1; j_gene: TRBJ1-4; abundance: .
CDR3aa: CALTDRGGTEAFF; CDR3nt: TGTGCCCTTACCGACAGGGGGGGAACTGAAGCTTTCTTT; d_gene: TRBD1; v_gene: TRBV5-4; j_gene: TRBJ1-1; abundance: .
CDR3aa: CASSLQTGTSNEQYF; CDR3nt: TGTGCCAGCAGCTTACAAACAGGGACGAGCAACGAGCAGTACTTC; d_gene: .; v_gene: TRBV7-2; j_gene: TRBJ2-7; abundance: .
CDR3aa: CASSLTGANVLTF; CDR3nt: TGTGCCAGCAGTTTAACTGGGGCCAACGTCCTGACTTTC; d_gene: .; v_gene: TRBV25-1; j_gene: TRBJ2-6; abundance: .
CDR3aa: CASSSIQGSTYNEQFF; CDR3nt: TGTGCCAGCAGCTCAATACAGGGGTCTACCTACAATGAGCAGTTCTTC; d_gene: TRBD1; v_gene: TRBV25-1; j_gene: TRBJ2-1; abundance: .
CDR3aa: CASSYTIRGTEAFF; CDR3nt: TGTGCCAGCAGTTACACCATCAGGGGTACTGAAGCTTTCTTT; d_gene: .; v_gene: TRBV6-6; j_gene: TRBJ1-1; abundance: .
CDR3aa: CASSVVAGAPGEQYF; CDR3nt: TGTGCCAGCAGCGTAGTCGCGGGGGCCCCGGGAGAGCAGTACTTC; d_gene: .; v_gene: TRBV9; j_gene: TRBJ2-7; abundance: .
CDR3aa: CSAKGSTEAFF; CDR3nt: TGCAGTGCTAAAGGGAGCACTGAAGCTTTCTTT; d_gene: .; v_gene: TRBV20-1; j_gene: TRBJ1-1; abundance: .
CDR3aa: CAWSPSGADSPKTYEQYF; CDR3nt: TGTGCCTGGAGCCCCTCGGGTGCCGACAGCCCAAAAACCTACGAGCAGTACTTC; d_gene: .; v_gene: TRBV30; j_gene: TRBJ2-7; abundance: .
CDR3aa: CASGPGGETQYF; CDR3nt: TGTGCTTCAGGCCCGGGGGGAGAGACCCAGTACTTC; d_gene: TRBD2; v_gene: TRBV30; j_gene: TRBJ2-5; abundance: .
CDR3aa: CASSPKGGQGQRSPLHF; CDR3nt: TGTGCCAGCAGCCCTAAGGGGGGACAGGGACAACGATCACCCCTCCACTTT; d_gene: TRBD1; v_gene: TRBV4-2; j_gene: TRBJ1-6; abundance: few
CDR3aa: CASQGDLSEAFF; CDR3nt: TGTGCCAGCCAGGGGGACTTGTCTGAAGCTTTCTTT; d_gene: TRBD1; v_gene: TRBV6-5; j_gene: TRBJ1-1; abundance: .
CDR3aa: CASSYSKFFGSDTQYF; CDR3nt: TGTGCCAGCAGTTACTCGAAGTTCTTCGGTTCAGATACGCAGTATTTT; d_gene: .; v_gene: TRBV6-5; j_gene: TRBJ2-3; abundance: .
CDR3aa: CASREAGGFGYTF; CDR3nt: TGTGCCAGCAGGGAGGCAGGGGGCTTTGGCTACACCTTC; d_gene: TRBD1; v_gene: TRBV7-2; j_gene: TRBJ1-2; abundance: .
CDR3aa: CASGQTYGYTF; CDR3nt: TGTGCCAGTGGACAGACCTATGGCTACACCTTC; d_gene: .; v_gene: TRBV19; j_gene: TRBJ1-2; abundance: .
CDR3aa: CASTCLGGIGYTEAFF; CDR3nt: TGTGCCAGCACCTGTCTCGGGGGGATTGGTTACACTGAAGCTTTCTTT; d_gene: .; v_gene: TRBV6-4; j_gene: TRBJ1-1; abundance: few
CDR3aa: CASSLATGGYYEQYF; CDR3nt: TGTGCCAGCAGCTTAGCTACAGGAGGGTACTACGAGCAGTACTTC; d_gene: .; v_gene: TRBV7-2; j_gene: TRBJ2-7; abundance: .